The entry below gives a single T cell receptor (beta chain) sequence along with its context. This sample is part of a study of cytomegalovirus exposure and HLA in healthy donors. Primers included in the PCR were 60 Vbeta and 13 Jbeta primers. The repertoire was sequenced with immunoSEQ multiplex PCR; TCRdb's copy has only in-frame clones and lacks some. The sample carries about 120,000 clones, approximately 80% recorded once. Unrecorded immune exposures were likely, despite nominal health at sampling. The V gene's germline CDR1 is LNHDA and CDR2 SQIVND (reference sequence). The CDR3 sequence is 13 residues long. V was trimmed by 5 bases and J by 4 bases, leaving 12 bases between them.

This TCR was recovered from a man between 50 and 59 years old in good health and CMV-seronegative. The chain couples TRBV19 to TRBJ2-7, with D possibly being TRBD1 (6 bases). Sequenced: PBMCs. The DNA for the CDR3 is TGTGCCAGTAGTGTAGGACAGACTTACGAGCAGTACTTC. It encodes CASSVGQTYEQYF.